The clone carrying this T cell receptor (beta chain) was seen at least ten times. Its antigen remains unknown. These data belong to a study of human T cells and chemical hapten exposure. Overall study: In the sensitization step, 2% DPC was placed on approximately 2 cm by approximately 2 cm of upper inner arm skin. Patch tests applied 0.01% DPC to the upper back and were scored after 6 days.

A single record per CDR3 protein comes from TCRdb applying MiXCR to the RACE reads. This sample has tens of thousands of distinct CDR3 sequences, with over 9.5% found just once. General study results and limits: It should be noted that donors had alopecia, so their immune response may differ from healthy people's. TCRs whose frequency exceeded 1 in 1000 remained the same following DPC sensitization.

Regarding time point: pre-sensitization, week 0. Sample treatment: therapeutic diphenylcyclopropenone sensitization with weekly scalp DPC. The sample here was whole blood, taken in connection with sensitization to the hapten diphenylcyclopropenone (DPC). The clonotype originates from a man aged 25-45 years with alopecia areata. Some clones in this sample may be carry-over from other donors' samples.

In DNA form, the CDR3 reads TGTGCCAGCACATTGGGGGGAGGGGATACGCAGTATTTT. Amino acids: CASTLGGGDTQYF. This sequence joins TRBV28 and TRBJ2-3, with 7 bases aligning to TRBD2. Germline CDR1 and CDR2: MDHEN and SYDVKM. V lost 7 bases to trimming and J lost 6 bases; unmatched junction nucleotides: 7. This CDR3 contains 13 residues.